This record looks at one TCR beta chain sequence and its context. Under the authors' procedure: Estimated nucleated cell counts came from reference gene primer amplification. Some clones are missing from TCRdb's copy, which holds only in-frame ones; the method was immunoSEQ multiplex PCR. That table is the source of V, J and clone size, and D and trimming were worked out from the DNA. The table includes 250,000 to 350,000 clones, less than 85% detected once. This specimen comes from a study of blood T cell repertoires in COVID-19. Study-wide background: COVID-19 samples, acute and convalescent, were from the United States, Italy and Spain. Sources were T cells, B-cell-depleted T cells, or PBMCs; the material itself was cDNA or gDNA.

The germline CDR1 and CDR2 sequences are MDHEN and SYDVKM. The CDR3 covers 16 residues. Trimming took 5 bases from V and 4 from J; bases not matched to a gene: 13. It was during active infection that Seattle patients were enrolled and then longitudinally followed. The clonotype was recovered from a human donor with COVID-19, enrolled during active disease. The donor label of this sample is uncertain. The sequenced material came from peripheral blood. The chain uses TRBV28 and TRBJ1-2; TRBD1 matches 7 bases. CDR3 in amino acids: CASSPPGTVLPYGYTF. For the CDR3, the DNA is TGTGCCAGCAGTCCTCCGGGGACAGTCCTACCCTATGGCTACACCTTC.